Sequencing of this T cell receptor (beta chain) was carried out in a study of blood T cells in healthy people across ages. Overall study results and limits: Roughly linear age-related decline in beta diversity appeared, significant by age approximately 40. A strong correlation between TCR beta diversity and naive T cell percentage was seen.

A sample-barcoded 5' primer and a J-beta primer mix were used in a second PCR of about 7 to 12 cycles. TCRdb re-derived calls from the 5' RACE reads in MiXCR, one entry per CDR3 protein. This sample has 750,000 to 850,000 distinct CDR3 sequences, with roughly 25% found just once. Concerning this clonotype: The antigen is undetermined.

CDR1 is MGHRA and CDR2 is YSYEKL in the germline V gene. The CDR3 extends over 16 amino acids. The V end was cut by 4 bases, the J end by 4 bases, with 19 bases between. This same sample was also taken into another study, of T cells of mothers and their children. This second report adds: Relative to unrelated pairs, biologically related mother-child dyads exhibited marginally greater, non-significant overlap.

Sequencing was carried out using blood. The chain is built from TRBV4-1 and TRBJ1-2; D remains unclear. This receptor was obtained from a boy aged 5-17 years in good health. The chain's CDR3 is CASSLEPTVEGYGYTF. DNA for the CDR3: TGCGCCAGCAGCCTAGAGCCCACGGTCGAGGGCTATGGCTACACCTTC.